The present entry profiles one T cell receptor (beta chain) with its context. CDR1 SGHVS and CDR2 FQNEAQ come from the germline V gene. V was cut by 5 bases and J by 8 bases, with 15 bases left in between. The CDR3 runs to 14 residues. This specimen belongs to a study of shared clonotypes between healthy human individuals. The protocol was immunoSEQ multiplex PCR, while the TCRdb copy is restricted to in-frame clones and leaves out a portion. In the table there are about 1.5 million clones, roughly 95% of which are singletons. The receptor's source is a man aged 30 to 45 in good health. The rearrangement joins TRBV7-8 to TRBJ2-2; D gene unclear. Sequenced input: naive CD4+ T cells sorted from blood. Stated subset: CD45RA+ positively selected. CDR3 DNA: TGTGCCAGCAGCCCCCTACCGCCCCAGGGGGAGCTGTTTTTT. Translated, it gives CASSPLPPQGELFF.